This TCR beta chain was sequenced during a study of T cell changes during pregnancy in multiple sclerosis. The V end was cut by 6 bases, the J end by 6 bases, with 21 bases between. CDR1 and CDR2 (germline): MDHEN, SYDVKM. This CDR3 has 15 residues. Repertoires were generated with immunoSEQ multiplex PCR, while TCRdb's copy carries only in-frame clones and drops some. Of around 65,000 clones listed, around nine tenths are singletons. This receptor was identified in a female donor in good health, enrolled as a control in a pregnancy study. This chain connects TRBV28 to TRBJ2-7; a possible D gene is TRBD1 (5 bases). Sequenced here: peripheral blood, sampled in the third trimester of pregnancy. The CDR3 bases are TGTGCCAGCAGACAACACCGTGACAGCTTATCCGAGCAGTACTTC. This codes for CASRQHRDSLSEQYF.